This T cell receptor (beta chain) was documented in a study of regulatory T cells in long-lasting Graves disease. Time point in this sample: newly diagnosed GD, antithyroid drugs for less than 3 months. With RNA extracted from PBMCs as input, the TCR library was made. The germline V and J ends were trimmed by 6 bases and 1 base, with 12 bases remaining between them. Germline V lookup: CDR1 MDHEN, CDR2 SYDVKM. The CDR3 has 15 residues. Libraries of TCR beta came from iRepertoire HTBI primers plus Arm-PCR of CDR3 regions. TCRdb called the multiplex PCR reads again in MiXCR, with one record for every CDR3 protein. The sample yields just over 600,000 distinct CDR3 sequences, around 17% seen once. In addition, the sample was reused for a study of T cells in Graves' hyperthyroidism and ophthalmopathy. This second study notes: TCR CDR3 underwent first-round RT-PCR with the HTBI primer set.

The receptor's source is a woman aged 25 to 39 with Graves disease. The chain joins TRBV28 to TRBJ2-2; D unresolved. The sequencing here drew on peripheral blood mononuclear cells (PBMCs), taken at new diagnosis, from a patient treated with antithyroid drugs. CDR3 nucleotides: TGTGCCAGCAGCCAGACGTTCGGGAACACCGGGGAGCTGTTTTTT. Its translation: CASSQTFGNTGELFF.